Below are 7 T cell receptor beta chains sequenced from a single sample in a study of blood T cell repertoires in COVID-19. The table came from immunoSEQ multiplex PCR; TCRdb's copy has only in-frame clones and leaves some out. The sample lists fewer than 100,000 clones; around 75% were seen once. Material: peripheral blood. These receptor sequences come from a man aged 70-80 years with acute or convalescent COVID-19.

This clone has a handful of counts. This chain links TRBV11-2 with TRBJ2-5; 7 bases align to TRBD2. J was trimmed by 4 bases and V by 5 bases; bases with no gene match: 7. Germline V lookup: CDR1 SGHAT, CDR2 FQNNGV. The CDR3 is 14 residues long. CDR3 region: CASSRAGYPETQYF. CDR3 bases: TGTGCCAGCAGCCGAGCGGGGTATCCAGAGACCCAGTACTTC.

This sequence joins TRBV11-2 and TRBJ2-5; a possible D gene is TRBD1 (6 bases). This CDR3 is 13 amino acids long. With 1 base removed from V and 7 bases from J, the gap between germline ends came to 10 bases. CDR1 is SGHAT and CDR2 is FQNNGV in the germline V gene. CDR3 bases: TGTGCCAGCAGCTTAGGTGAAGGGGGGACCCAGTACTTC. This encodes CASSLGEGGTQYF.

V gene TRBV25-1 combines with J gene TRBJ2-7, with 7 bases lining up with TRBD1. Trimming took 6 bases from V and 7 from J; bases not matched to a gene: 6. Germline V gene lookup returns CDR1 MGHDK and CDR2 SYGVNS. CDR3 length: 12 residues. Here the CDR3 DNA reads TGTGCCAGCAGACAGGGGCCGGGGGAGCAGTACTTC. This sequence encodes CASRQGPGEQYF.

This chain connects TRBV18 to TRBJ2-3, with 7 bases matching TRBD2. V shed 4 bases, J shed 5 bases, and the junction held 6 bases outside the gene matches. Germline V gene lookup returns CDR1 KGHSH and CDR2 LQKENI. This CDR3 region has 14 residues. The CDR3 sequence is CASSLAGEEDTQYF. DNA for the CDR3: TGTGCCAGCTCACTGGCGGGAGAGGAAGATACGCAGTATTTT.

This clone was counted a single time. This chain connects TRBV30 to TRBJ2-7; 10 positions agree with TRBD2. Germline lookup yields CDR1 GTSNPN and CDR2 SVGIG (reference sequence). Trimming cost V 2 bases and J 7 bases; bases outside gene matches: 5. CDR3 length equals 13 residues. The CDR3 reads CAWSKGLAIEQYF. CDR3 sequence (DNA): TGTGCCTGGAGTAAGGGACTAGCGATAGAGCAGTACTTC.

As for this clone: Germline and junction disagree at one end, which may indicate a read error. The chain combines TRBV2 with TRBJ2-5; maybe TRBD2 (6 bases). This CDR3 has 15 amino acids. Germline V gene data show CDR1 as SNHLY and CDR2 as FYNNEI. The CDR3 loop reads CASSQAGLEGETQYF. For the CDR3, the DNA is TGTGCCAGCAGTCAAGCGGGCCTGGAGGGAGAGACCCAGTACTTC.

The chain has TRBV12-3 or TRBV12-4 and TRBJ2-1; D is ambiguous. The CDR3 has 13 residues. Trimming left V 2 bases short and J 5 bases short, with 7 bases between. CDR3 sequence (DNA): TGTGCCAGCAGTTTACATGCGGACAATGAGCAGTTCTTC. Translating it yields CASSLHADNEQFF.